A selection of T cell receptor beta chains follows, all from one sample in a study of T cell responses to AZD1222 COVID-19 vaccine. The method was immunoSEQ multiplex PCR; TCRdb's version includes in-frame clones alone and lacks a portion of them. The table includes over 95,000 clones, approximately 88% detected once. The input for sequencing was peripheral blood, taken on day 0 of AZD1222 vaccination. Receptor source: an adult in good health. The CDR3 runs from the conserved cysteine through the conserved F or W. A D gene is named only where the DNA matches it firmly. The size field is filled for only some rows; it gives once, few, many or a size class.

D | size | J | V | DNA | CDR3
- | - | TRBJ2-2 | TRBV28 | TGTGCCAGCAGGCCGGTGAACACCGGGGAGCTGTTTTTT | CASRPVNTGELFF
- | few | TRBJ2-2 | TRBV24-1 | TGTGCCACCAGTGAGCGACAGCGTACCGGGGAGCTGTTTTTT | CATSERQRTGELFF
- | - | TRBJ2-3 | TRBV3-1/TRBV3-2 | TGTGCCAGCAGCCAGGCGTCAGATACGCAGTATTTT | CASSQASDTQYF
- | - | TRBJ1-5 | TRBV6-1 | TGTGCCAGCAGTGAAATCAGAGGCAATCAGCCCCAGCATTTT | CASSEIRGNQPQHF
TRBD1 | - | TRBJ2-1 | TRBV6-4 | TGTGCCAGCAGTGACGGGGGACAGGGCCCTTACGATGAGCAGTTCTTC | CASSDGGQGPYDEQFF
- | - | TRBJ1-1 | TRBV6-5 | TGTGCCAGCATGCGCATTAGTACTGAAGCTTTCTTT | CASMRISTEAFF
TRBD1 | - | TRBJ1-2 | TRBV19 | TGTGCCAGTAGTACGCGGACAGGGGACGGGTATGGCTACACCTTC | CASSTRTGDGYGYTF
TRBD1 | - | TRBJ1-2 | TRBV28 | TGTGCCAGCAGTGCCTGGGACAGGGAAAACTATGGCTACACCTTC | CASSAWDRENYGYTF
- | - | TRBJ2-7 | TRBV29-1 | TGCAGCGTTGCCAAAACAGGGAGCAACGAGCAGTACTTC | CSVAKTGSNEQYF
- | - | TRBJ1-5 | TRBV7-9 | TGTGCCAGCAGCTTAGGTAGTCTGTCGAACTTAGATCAGCCCCAGCATTTT | CASSLGSLSNLDQPQHF
- | once | TRBJ2-7 | TRBV15 | TGTGCCACCAGCAGAGAGGAAACATACTACGAGCAGTACTTC | CATSREETYYEQYF
- | few | TRBJ1-2 | TRBV10-3 | TGTGCCATCATCAGATCGGACACTCTGGGCTCTCGTGGCTACACCTTC | CAIIRSDTLGSRGYTF
- | - | TRBJ2-3 | TRBV7-2 | TGTGCCAGCAGCCAAAGAGTTTTAGGGACAGATACGCAGTATTTT | CASSQRVLGTDTQYF
- | - | TRBJ2-7 | TRBV7-9 | TGTGCCAGCAGCGCTAGCGCCCCCGGCGCGGAGCAGTACTTC | CASSASAPGAEQYF
- | - | TRBJ1-3 | TRBV7-9 | TGTGCCAGCAGCCCCTCTGGAAACACCATATATTTT | CASSPSGNTIYF
- | - | TRBJ2-2 | TRBV6-4 | TGTGCCAGCAGTGACCCTAGGACTTACCAAGAAGACACCGGGGAGCTGTTTTTT | CASSDPRTYQEDTGELFF
- | - | TRBJ1-4 | TRBV18 | TGTGCCAGCTCACGGGGGCCTAATGAAAAACTGTTTTTT | CASSRGPNEKLFF
- | - | TRBJ1-2 | TRBV3-1/TRBV3-2 | TGTGCCAGCAGCCAACGGGCGGGAGGCTACACCTTC | CASSQRAGGYTF
TRBD1 | - | TRBJ2-7 | TRBV19 | TGTGCCAGTAGTGCCGGACAGGAAAACTCCTACGAGCAGTACTTC | CASSAGQENSYEQYF
- | - | TRBJ2-1 | TRBV27 | TGTGCCAGCAGTTTCCTTCGCAGGGAGAGCTACAATGAGCAGTTCTTC | CASSFLRRESYNEQFF
- | - | TRBJ2-3 | TRBV11-3 | TGTGCCAGCAGCTTTAGGGCAGCAGGGGACGGATTTAGCACAGATACGCAGTATTTT | CASSFRAAGDGFSTDTQYF
- | - | TRBJ2-3 | TRBV19 | TGTGCCAGTAGTATGTCCTACGGGTCTTACCCTAGCACAGATACGCAGTATTTT | CASSMSYGSYPSTDTQYF
- | - | TRBJ2-1 | TRBV27 | TGTGCCAGCAGTCCCGGAGGTGGTGAGCAGTTCTTC | CASSPGGGEQFF
- | medium-sized | TRBJ2-6 | TRBV4-3 | TGCGCCAGCAGCCAAGATGAGACCTCTGGGGCCAACGTCCTGACTTTC | CASSQDETSGANVLTF
- | once | TRBJ1-1 | TRBV6-5 | TGTGCCACCAGGCCCACTAACAGGCACACTGAAGCTTTCTTT | CATRPTNRHTEAFF
- | - | TRBJ1-5 | TRBV19 | TGTGCCAGTAGTCCGCAGAGACAGCCCCAGCATTTT | CASSPQRQPQHF
- | - | TRBJ1-5 | TRBV5-1 | TGCGCCAGCAGCCCCGGAGGGGGGGCTCATCAGCCCCAGCATTTT | CASSPGGGAHQPQHF
- | - | TRBJ1-2 | TRBV19 | TGTGCCAGTAGTATTGAGGGCCTAGCTAACTATGGCTACACCTTC | CASSIEGLANYGYTF
- | - | TRBJ1-2 | TRBV7-2 | TGTGCCAGCAGTTACCCCTCCGGGGCAGGGCGCAACTATGGCTACACCTTC | CASSYPSGAGRNYGYTF
- | - | TRBJ1-5 | TRBV19 | TGTGCCAGTAGCGAAAGGGCGGGGAATCAGCCCCAGCATTTT | CASSERAGNQPQHF
- | - | TRBJ1-2 | TRBV9 | TGTGCCAGCAGCGTAGCCAGGGGCGGCGGCTACACCTTC | CASSVARGGGYTF
TRBD1 | once | TRBJ1-1 | TRBV6-5 | TGTGCCAGCAGTTCAGGGGGCCTTGGCACTGAAGCTTTCTTT | CASSSGGLGTEAFF
- | - | TRBJ1-2 | TRBV10-3 | TGTGCCATCAGTGATGGCAGGGTGGATGGCTACACCTTC | CAISDGRVDGYTF
- | - | TRBJ2-1 | TRBV18 | TGTGCCAGCTCACCGACACTAGGTCAATACAATGAGCAGTTCTTC | CASSPTLGQYNEQFF
- | - | TRBJ2-2 | TRBV6-2/TRBV6-3 | TGTGCCAGCAGTCACTCTCCTGGGGCGAACACCGGGGAGCTGTTTTTT | CASSHSPGANTGELFF
- | once | TRBJ1-3 | TRBV3-1/TRBV3-2 | TGTGCCAGCAGCCAAGCTGGGGCCGGAAACACCATATATTTT | CASSQAGAGNTIYF
TRBD2 | - | TRBJ2-7 | TRBV6-6 | TGTGCCAGCAGTTACCTGCCTAGCGGGAGTTACGAGCAGTACTTC | CASSYLPSGSYEQYF
TRBD1 | - | TRBJ1-1 | TRBV4-1 | TGCGCCAGCAGCCAAACCTCGACAGGGAGCACTGAAGCTTTCTTT | CASSQTSTGSTEAFF
TRBD1 | - | TRBJ1-5 | TRBV30 | TGTGCCTGGAGTTCCGGGACAGGGGTAAATCAGCCCCAGCATTTT | CAWSSGTGVNQPQHF
TRBD2 | - | TRBJ2-1 | TRBV24-1 | TGTGCCACCAGTGACCCTGGGTTAGCGGGAGGCAATGAGCAGTTCTTC | CATSDPGLAGGNEQFF
- | few | TRBJ1-5 | TRBV12-3/TRBV12-4 | TGTGCCAGCAGTGTACATCAGCCCCAGCATTTT | CASSVHQPQHF
- | - | TRBJ1-1 | TRBV18 | TGTGCCAGCTCACCACCGGGGGGAAGCACTGAAGCTTTCTTT | CASSPPGGSTEAFF
- | - | TRBJ1-1 | TRBV9 | TGTGCCAGCAGCCCCCTAAGCGATGTGGGAGTAACTGAAGCTTTCTTT | CASSPLSDVGVTEAFF
- | - | TRBJ2-2 | TRBV6-4 | TGTGCCAGCAAGGCAGGGGAGGCCGGGGAGCTGTTTTTT | CASKAGEAGELFF
- | - | TRBJ2-1 | TRBV13 | TGTGCCAGCAGCTCCCGCGAGGGAGATAAAGAGCAGTTCTTC | CASSSREGDKEQFF
TRBD2 | - | TRBJ2-1 | TRBV29-1 | TGCAGCTCCCGGGGGGGACCCAATGAGCAGTTCTTC | CSSRGGPNEQFF
- | few | TRBJ2-1 | TRBV9 | TGTGCCAGCAGCGTAGCTACAGTTGACTCCAACTCCTACAATGAGCAGTTCTTC | CASSVATVDSNSYNEQFF
TRBD1 | - | TRBJ1-3 | TRBV6-5 | TGTGCCAGCAGTAGCGACAGGGTTGGAAACACCATATATTTT | CASSSDRVGNTIYF